These 32 T cell receptor beta chains were all obtained from the same sample, sequenced in a study of high-grade serous ovarian cancer treatment subgroups. Tumor tissue was taken before any definitive surgery or chemotherapy was given. Here immunoSEQ multiplex PCR was the method, and the copy in TCRdb shows in-frame clones only, minus some. The sample consists of 30,000 or so clones, around 84% of them appearing once. The sequenced material came from tumor tissue. The receptors stem from a human donor with high-grade serous ovarian cancer.

The CDR3 nucleotides are TGTGCCAGCAGGACGGACAGATACGAGCAGTACTTC. This translates into CASRTDRYEQYF. V and J are TRBV6-5 and TRBJ2-5; the D gene is possibly TRBD1 (6 bases). The J call may be mistaken, given a closer DNA end match to TRBJ2-7. The CDR3 sequence is 12 residues long. Germline V gene sequence: CDR1 MNHEY, CDR2 SVGAGI.

This clone was seen a single time. The chain couples TRBV5-1 to TRBJ1-2, with 9 bases identical to TRBD1. The CDR3 has 14 residues. Germline loops: CDR1 SGHRS, CDR2 YFSETQ. With 4 bases clipped from V and 6 bases from J, the junction kept 7 bases outside the gene matches. CDR3 loop: CASSRTDRGHGYTF. CDR3 DNA: TGCGCCAGCAGCCGCACGGACAGGGGCCATGGCTACACCTTC.

This rearrangement joins TRBV5-1 to TRBJ1-2, with a possible D match to TRBD1 (5 bases). CDR3 length equals 13 residues. Germline V gives CDR1 SGHRS, CDR2 YFSETQ. Trimming took off 4 bases at V and 5 bases at J, with 12 bases between the two ends. The CDR3 region is CASSVTAPYGYTF. The CDR3 DNA is TGCGCCAGCAGCGTGACAGCCCCATATGGCTACACCTTC. The full variable domain, its missing parts supplied by reference TRBV5-1 and TRBJ1-2, is KAGVTQTPRYLIKTRGQQVTLSCSPISGHRSVSWYQQTPGQGLQFLFEYFSETQRNKGNFPGRFSGRQFSNSRSEMNVSTLELGDSALYLCASSVTAPYGYTFGSGTRLTVV.

The chain has TRBV7-3 and TRBJ1-1, with 9 positions matching TRBD1. In germline, CDR1 is SGHTA, CDR2 FQGTGA. This CDR3 has 13 residues. J gave up 10 bases and V 5 bases, and 8 bases lay outside the gene matches. The CDR3 sequence is CASSPSGQGRAFF. CDR3 nucleotide sequence: TGTGCCAGCAGCCCATCGGGACAGGGACGAGCTTTCTTT.

The chain joins TRBV29-1 to TRBJ1-2, with D maybe TRBD1 (6 bases). This CDR3 is 13 amino acids long. Trimming took 7 bases from V and 6 from J, leaving 18 bases between them. The germline CDR1 and CDR2 sequences are SQVTM and ANQGSEA. The CDR3 sequence is CSGGGGGWDGYTF. CDR3 DNA sequence: TGCAGCGGCGGAGGGGGGGGCTGGGATGGCTACACCTTC.

The chain joins TRBV7-9 to TRBJ2-7; D might be TRBD1 or TRBD2, each matching 5 bases. In germline, CDR1 is SEHNR, CDR2 FQNEAQ (reference sequence). Trimming shortened V by 3 bases and J by 2 bases, and 11 bases separated the two germline ends. CDR3 length: 14 residues. The CDR3 DNA follows: TGTGCCAGCAGCTTTCGGGACCGCACCTACGAGCAGTACTTC. As protein: CASSFRDRTYEQYF.

The chain recombines TRBV30 with TRBJ2-2, with D maybe TRBD1 (6 bases). This CDR3 contains 13 residues. Germline CDR1 and CDR2: GTSNPN and SVGIG (reference sequence). The V end was cut by 4 bases, the J end by 1 base, with 7 bases between. Here the CDR3 reads CAWNRVNTGELFF. The DNA for the CDR3 is TGTGCCTGGAACAGGGTGAACACCGGGGAGCTGTTTTTT.

The rearrangement joins TRBV6-5 to TRBJ2-7; tentative D call: TRBD2 (5 bases). This CDR3 is built from 13 residues. The V gene lost 6 bases and the J gene lost 0 bases, with 9 bases spanning the gap. Germline-derived CDR1 and CDR2 are MNHEY and SVGAGI. CDR3 sequence (DNA): TGTGCCAGCAGCCGGACTCCCTCCTACGAGCAGTACTTC. This translates into CASSRTPSYEQYF.

This clone has a single count. The chain employs TRBV28 and TRBJ2-1; 8 positions match TRBD2. The CDR3 is 15 residues long. Germline lookup yields CDR1 MDHEN and CDR2 SYDVKM. Trimming cost V 8 bases and J 3 bases; bases outside gene matches: 9. The CDR3 DNA is TGTGCCAGCTTGCCTCGGGAGGGCGGCTACAATGAGCAGTTCTTC. It yields the protein CASLPREGGYNEQFF.

V gene TRBV6-1 combines with J gene TRBJ2-3; TRBD1 matches at 8 bases. Germline V gene data show CDR1 as MNHNS and CDR2 as SASEGT. This CDR3 contains 15 residues. J was trimmed by 3 bases and V by 5 bases; bases with no gene match: 7. CDR3 sequence reads: CASSPRDRLTDTQYF. The CDR3 nucleotides are TGTGCCAGCAGTCCACGGGACAGGCTTACAGATACGCAGTATTTT.

The CDR3 sequence: CASSSNRGTEAFF. The DNA of the CDR3 is TGTGCCAGCAGTTCCAACAGGGGGACTGAAGCTTTCTTT. The chain links TRBV27 to TRBJ1-1; 8 nucleotides line up with TRBD1. The CDR3 length is 13 residues. The germline CDR1 and CDR2 sequences are MNHEY and SMNVEV (reference sequence). The V gene end was trimmed by 4 bases and the J gene end by 5 bases; junction bases not matched to a gene: 3.

V gene TRBV4-1 combines with J gene TRBJ2-1; no reliable D call. CDR3 size: 14 residues. V was clipped by 2 bases and J by 9 bases, with 14 bases between them. Germline values: CDR1 MGHRA, CDR2 YSYEKL. This CDR3 is CASSQPLGFSEQFF. In nucleotides, the CDR3 is TGCGCCAGCAGCCAACCCCTGGGGTTTTCTGAGCAGTTCTTC.

This clone showed up just once. The chain joins TRBV7-6 to TRBJ2-5, with 11 bases matching TRBD1. J was trimmed by 4 bases and V by 5 bases; bases with no gene match: 9. The CDR3 loop spans 16 amino acids. Per germline, CDR1 SGHVS and CDR2 FNYEAQ. The CDR3 DNA reads TGTGCCAGCAGCATCTGGACAGGGGGCGGGGGAGAGACCCAGTACTTC. It codes for CASSIWTGGGGETQYF.

V is TRBV7-9 and J is TRBJ1-1, with D possibly being TRBD1 (5 bases). The CDR3 spans 17 residues. The germline V gene encodes CDR1 SEHNR and CDR2 FQNEAQ (reference sequence). The V end lost 5 bases, the J end lost 3 bases, and 22 bases lay between the germline ends. CDR3 nucleotide sequence: TGTGCCAGCAGCCCCCAAACAACGGGGACGGGTGACACTGAAGCTTTCTTT. Its translation is CASSPQTTGTGDTEAFF.

The V gene is TRBV27, the J gene TRBJ2-2, with D tentatively TRBD1 (5 bases). The CDR3 is made up of 14 amino acids. Germline V CDR1 and CDR2: MNHEY, SMNVEV (reference sequence). The ends were cut back, 5 bases at V and 7 bases at J, with 14 bases in the middle. DNA of the CDR3: TGTGCCAGCAGTCCTTGGGCCCAGGGCGGGGAGCTGTTTTTT. Its protein is CASSPWAQGGELFF.

The J gene is TRBJ1-1, the V gene TRBV30, with no clear D. This CDR3 spans 14 amino acids. V was clipped by 5 bases and J by 5 bases, with 18 bases between them. The germline V gene has CDR1 GTSNPN and CDR2 SVGIG (reference sequence). For the CDR3, the DNA is TGTGCCTGGGCCCCACCCTGGGGAAGTACTGAAGCTTTCTTT. Its translation is CAWAPPWGSTEAFF. The whole variable domain, remainder taken from reference TRBV30 and TRBJ1-1, is SQTIHQWPATLVQPVGSPLSLECTVEGTSNPNLYWYRQAAGRGLQLLFYSVGIGQISSEVPQNLSASRPQDRQFILSSKKLLLSDSGFYLCAWAPPWGSTEAFFGQGTRLTVV.

The chain carries TRBV30 and TRBJ2-3; possibly TRBD1 for D (6 bases). Germline CDR1 is GTSNPN and CDR2 is SVGIG (reference sequence). The CDR3 is made up of 14 amino acids. V was clipped by 3 bases and J by 2 bases, with 12 bases between them. This CDR3 reads CAWSVDSLTDTQYF. CDR3 in DNA: TGTGCCTGGAGCGTGGACAGCCTCACAGATACGCAGTATTTT. Filled out from reference TRBV30 and TRBJ2-3, the complete variable domain reads SQTIHQWPATLVQPVGSPLSLECTVEGTSNPNLYWYRQAAGRGLQLLFYSVGIGQISSEVPQNLSASRPQDRQFILSSKKLLLSDSGFYLCAWSVDSLTDTQYFGPGTRLTVL.

V usage is TRBV10-1 and J usage is TRBJ2-2; TRBD1 might be the D (6 bases). The CDR3 spans 15 residues. Trimming pared 6 bases from V and 5 bases from J, leaving 16 bases between. The germline CDR1 and CDR2 sequences are WNHNN and SYGVQD (reference sequence). DNA for the CDR3: TGCGCCAGCAGGGCCTCAGGGGTGAAAACCGGGGAGCTGTTTTTT. Amino acid sequence: CASRASGVKTGELFF.

The gene calls are TRBV6-5 and TRBJ1-1; no definite D call. CDR1 is MNHEY, CDR2 SVGAGI, per germline. V was trimmed by 6 bases and J by 8 bases, leaving 13 bases between them. The CDR3 loop spans 12 amino acids. CDR3 coding DNA: TGTGCCAGCAGCCCGAATGGAAGGGAAGCTTTCTTT. Its translation: CASSPNGREAFF.

The rearrangement links TRBV11-2 to TRBJ1-2, with D possibly matching TRBD1 (5 bases). The ends were cut back, 0 bases at V and 8 bases at J, with 16 bases in the middle. CDR3 length: 15 residues. Germline-derived CDR1 and CDR2 are SGHAT and FQNNGV. The CDR3 is CASSLDRIGARGYTF. The DNA of the CDR3 is TGTGCCAGCAGCTTAGATCGGATAGGGGCTCGGGGCTACACCTTC.

The rearrangement joins TRBV4-2 to TRBJ2-3; D is possibly TRBD1 (6 bases). CDR1 LGHNA and CDR2 YNFKEQ come from the germline V gene. The CDR3 sequence is 17 residues long. Trimming stripped 4 bases from V and 0 bases from J, with 17 bases between. In DNA form, the CDR3 reads TGTGCCAGCAGCCGTGCCTGGGGGCAGTCTAGCACAGATACGCAGTATTTT. This codes for CASSRAWGQSSTDTQYF.

This clone occurred once. The chain carries TRBV7-8 and TRBJ2-3; TRBD2 matches at 7 bases. J was trimmed by 3 bases and V by 2 bases; bases with no gene match: 11. CDR1 SGHVS and CDR2 FQNEAQ come from the germline V gene. The CDR3 spans 17 residues. The CDR3 DNA reads as TGTGCCAGCAGCTTATTGGGGGGGAGGGGCCCGACAGATACGCAGTATTTT. This gives the protein CASSLLGGRGPTDTQYF.

This clone has a single count. The chain has TRBV28 and TRBJ2-2, with TRBD2 matching 11 bases. J lost 2 bases, V lost 6 bases, and 11 bases had no gene match. This CDR3 contains 18 residues. The V gene's germline CDR1 is MDHEN and CDR2 SYDVKM. This CDR3 reads CASRLVTSGMSNTGELFF. CDR3 DNA: TGTGCCAGCAGACTCGTGACTAGCGGGATGAGCAACACCGGGGAGCTGTTTTTT.

The CDR3: CASSPQGANNEQFF. The CDR3 bases are TGTGCCAGCAGCCCGCAAGGCGCAAACAATGAGCAGTTCTTC. The chain has TRBV11-3 and TRBJ2-1; D gene unclear. The CDR3 is 14 amino acids. V lost 5 bases, J lost 5 bases, and 13 bases lay in between. Per germline, CDR1 SGHNT and CDR2 YENEEA.

This sequence joins TRBV29-1 and TRBJ1-2; TRBD1 aligns across 7 bases. V lost 7 bases and J lost 6; bases outside the gene matches: 5. The CDR3 runs to 11 residues. The V gene's germline CDR1 is SQVTM and CDR2 ANQGSEA. CDR3 in DNA: TGCAGCGCCCCCGGGACAGATGGCTACACCTTC. Protein sequence: CSAPGTDGYTF.

CDR3 residues: CATSRDTHIQYF. The CDR3 DNA follows: TGTGCCACCAGCAGAGATACCCACATTCAGTACTTC. This sequence joins TRBV15 and TRBJ2-4, with D uncertain. V gave up 0 bases and J gave up 8 bases, with 5 bases separating them. From germline, CDR1 is LNHNV and CDR2 YYDKDF (reference sequence). This CDR3 comprises 12 residues.

In this sample, this clone turned up a few times. This rearrangement joins TRBV5-1 to TRBJ1-2; 12 bases map to TRBD1. The CDR3 has 16 amino acids. Trimming at V came to 4 bases and at J to 7 bases, leaving 11 bases not matched to a gene. In germline, CDR1 is SGHRS, CDR2 YFSETQ. The CDR3 nucleotides read TGCGCCAGCAGCCGTGTGGAGGGACAGGGGGCCATTGGCTACACCTTC. Translated, it gives CASSRVEGQGAIGYTF.

This clone has just a few counts. The chain has TRBV19 and TRBJ2-3, with 8 bases aligning to TRBD1. The germline V gene has CDR1 LNHDA and CDR2 SQIVND (reference sequence). This CDR3 has 14 residues. J was trimmed by 0 bases and V by 10 bases; bases with no gene match: 6. The CDR3 spells CATKQGASTDTQYF. CDR3 bases: TGTGCCACCAAGCAGGGGGCCAGCACAGATACGCAGTATTTT.

J is TRBJ1-2 and V is TRBV25-1; D call uncertain. The CDR3 is made up of 11 amino acids. V was pared by 6 bases and J by 5 bases, with 7 bases between. From germline, CDR1 is MGHDK and CDR2 SYGVNS. CDR3 sequence (DNA): TGTGCCAGCAGCGTTAATTATGGCTACACCTTC. The encoded protein is CASSVNYGYTF.

The chain recombines TRBV6-6 with TRBJ2-1; D assignment may be TRBD1 or TRBD2 (5 bases each). The CDR3 totals 15 residues. V shed 2 bases and J shed 3 bases, with 11 bases lying between them. Per the germline V gene, CDR1 is MNHNY and CDR2 is SVGAGI (reference sequence). The CDR3 protein is CASSYRDGNYNEQFF. CDR3 nucleotide sequence: TGTGCCAGCAGTTACCGGGACGGAAACTACAATGAGCAGTTCTTC.

J is TRBJ2-1 and V is TRBV7-2; 15 bases align to TRBD2. The germline gives CDR1 SGHTA, CDR2 FQGNSA. This CDR3 contains 17 residues. V lost 5 bases, J lost 7 bases, and 9 bases stayed unmatched. CDR3 amino acids: CASSLWTSGGAGNEQFF. The CDR3 nucleotides are TGTGCCAGCAGCCTGTGGACTAGCGGGGGGGCTGGTAATGAGCAGTTCTTC.

The chain links TRBV18 to TRBJ1-4; possible D gene TRBD1, 5 bases. The CDR3 loop spans 15 amino acids. Trimming shortened V by 5 bases and J by 3 bases, and 13 bases separated the two germline ends. Germline loops: CDR1 KGHSH, CDR2 LQKENI. DNA for the CDR3: TGTGCCAGCTCAGCTACGTCCAGGGCTAATGAAAAACTGTTTTTT. Its translation is CASSATSRANEKLFF.